This T cell receptor beta chain originates from a study of blood T cell repertoires in COVID-19. On the study more broadly: T cells, B-cell-depleted T cells, or PBMCs provided the cDNA or gDNA that served as material.

This CDR3 comprises 16 residues. Trimming pared 4 bases from V and 0 bases from J, leaving 16 bases between. Germline-derived CDR1 and CDR2 are SGHRS and YFSETQ. The authors' processing: Researchers report that nucleated cell counts were estimated from reference gene primer amplification. Measured with immunoSEQ multiplex PCR; TCRdb has only the in-frame clones, and not every one. V, J and clone size reflect that table, while D and trimming were determined from the DNA. The table shows 25,000 to 30,000 clones, with 65% to 70% occurring only once. The sequenced sample was peripheral blood. This TCR derives from a human donor in a cohort sampled during active COVID-19. The genes are TRBV5-1 and TRBJ1-1, with D possibly being TRBD1 (6 bases). The chain's CDR3 is CASSTGTDGLNTEAFF. The CDR3 DNA follows: TGCGCCAGCAGCACAGGGACGGACGGACTGAACACTGAAGCTTTCTTT.